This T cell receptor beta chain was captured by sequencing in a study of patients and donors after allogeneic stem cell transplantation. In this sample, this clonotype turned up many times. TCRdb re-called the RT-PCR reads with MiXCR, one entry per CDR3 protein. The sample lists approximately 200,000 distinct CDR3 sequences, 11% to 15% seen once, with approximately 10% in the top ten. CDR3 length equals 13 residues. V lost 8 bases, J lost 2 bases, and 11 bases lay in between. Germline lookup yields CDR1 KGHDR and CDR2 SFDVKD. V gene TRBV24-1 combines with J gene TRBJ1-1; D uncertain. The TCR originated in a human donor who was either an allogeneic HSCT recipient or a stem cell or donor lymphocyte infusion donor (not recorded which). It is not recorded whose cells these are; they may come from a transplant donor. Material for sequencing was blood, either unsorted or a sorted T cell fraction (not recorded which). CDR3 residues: CATTQSGNTEAFF. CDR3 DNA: TGTGCCACCACTCAATCAGGCAACACTGAAGCTTTCTTT.